This TCR beta chain was recorded in a study of patients and donors after allogeneic stem cell transplantation. The CDR3 loop spans 15 amino acids. The germline gives CDR1 SNHLY, CDR2 FYNNEI. V lost 6 bases and J 1 base, leaving 13 bases between the germline ends. TCRdb re-called the RT-PCR reads through MiXCR, storing one row per CDR3 protein. This table has 150,000 to 200,000 distinct CDR3 sequences, less than 45% appearing once. The TCR was taken from a human donor who was either an allogeneic HSCT recipient or a stem cell or donor lymphocyte infusion donor (not recorded which). It is not recorded whose cells these are; they may come from a transplant donor. J is TRBJ1-5 and V is TRBV2; the D gene is possibly TRBD1 (5 bases). Sequencing used blood, either unsorted or a sorted T cell fraction (not recorded which). This CDR3 is CASSVTGTSNQPQHF. CDR3 in DNA: TGTGCCAGCAGCGTAACAGGCACGAGCAATCAGCCCCAGCATTTT.